Below, 20 T cell receptor beta chains from the same sample are listed, as sequenced in a study of T cells in Graves' hyperthyroidism and ophthalmopathy. RNA transcripts were the template for amplifying TCR beta CDR3 regions. First-round RT-PCR targeting the TCR CDR3 was performed with the HTBI primer set. TCRdb fed the multiplex PCR reads into MiXCR, producing one record per CDR3 protein. The table lists 600,000 to 700,000 distinct CDR3 sequences, less than 45% of them singletons. What was sequenced was peripheral blood or thyroid tissue (not recorded which). The receptors stem from an adult man with Graves' disease, either hyperthyroidism or ophthalmopathy (not recorded which).

The chain links TRBV7-6 to TRBJ2-7, with D unclear. The CDR3 contains 12 residues. V lost 1 base and J 9 bases, leaving 10 bases between the germline ends. Germline V gives CDR1 SGHVS, CDR2 FNYEAQ. CDR3 nucleotides: TGTGCCAGCAGCTTAGTGCCTCGCGGGCAGTACTTC. Protein product: CASSLVPRGQYF.

This clonotype was seen repeatedly, ten times or more. The V gene is TRBV12-3 or TRBV12-4, the J gene TRBJ1-1; 9 positions agree with TRBD1. With V trimmed by 1 base and J by 13 bases, 1 base remained unmatched. The CDR3 is made up of 11 amino acids. CDR3 sequence reads: CASSLGDRVFF. CDR3 coding DNA: TGTGCCAGCAGTTTAGGGGACAGGGTTTTCTTT.

This clonotype was found many times. V gene TRBV2 combines with J gene TRBJ1-5; weak D call: TRBD1 (5 bases). Trimming removed 6 bases at V and 3 bases at J, with 15 bases between. CDR3 size: 15 residues. Germline CDR1 reads SNHLY; CDR2 reads FYNNEI. DNA of the CDR3: TGTGCCAGCAGAGGTGGAGGGACCTTCAATCAGCCCCAGCATTTT. Its translation is CASRGGGTFNQPQHF.

This clonotype was detected a few times. The chain links TRBV19 to TRBJ1-4; no clear D. CDR1 is LNHDA, CDR2 SQIVND, per germline (reference sequence). V was shortened by 5 bases and J by 3 bases, with 7 bases between the two germline ends. This CDR3 contains 13 residues. The CDR3 sequence is CASSLRANEKLFF. The CDR3 DNA reads TGTGCCAGTAGTCTCCGGGCTAATGAAAAACTGTTTTTT.

The DNA of the CDR3 is TGCAGTGCTAGTGCCGGGGGGGCCTACGGGACCCAGTACTTC. Amino acids: CSASAGGAYGTQYF. The chain links TRBV20-1 to TRBJ2-5, with 8 bases aligning to TRBD2. Germline loops: CDR1 DFQATT, CDR2 SNEGSKA (reference sequence). The trim removed 3 bases at V and 7 bases at J, leaving 10 bases unmatched. The CDR3 extends over 14 amino acids.

The genes are TRBV6-1 and TRBJ1-5; D might be TRBD1 (6 bases). There are 14 residues in the CDR3. Trimming took off 5 bases at V and 4 bases at J, with 12 bases between the two ends. Germline V gene lookup returns CDR1 MNHNS and CDR2 SASEGT. This CDR3 reads CASSTGIGNQPQHF. CDR3 DNA sequence: TGTGCCAGCAGTACAGGGATAGGTAATCAGCCCCAGCATTTT.

This clonotype was detected a few times. The rearrangement links TRBV20-1 to TRBJ1-2, with D perhaps matching TRBD1 (5 bases). The CDR3 is made up of 13 amino acids. Trimming pared 8 bases from V and 4 bases from J, leaving 17 bases between. Germline CDR1 reads DFQATT; CDR2 reads SNEGSKA (reference sequence). CDR3 loop: CSTQFGGGYGYTF. The CDR3 DNA reads as TGCAGTACGCAATTTGGGGGAGGCTATGGCTACACCTTC.

Note on this clonotype: The junction differs from germline at one of its ends, possibly a read error. This chain joins TRBV5-1 and TRBJ1-4; D is possibly TRBD1 (6 bases). The CDR3 contains 13 residues. Per germline, CDR1 SGHRS and CDR2 YFSETQ. The CDR3 DNA reads as TGCGCCAGCAGCTTGGAGGGGGGGGAAACACTGTTTTTT. Translated: CASSLEGGETLFF.

The chain has TRBV12-5 and TRBJ1-3; tentatively, D is TRBD1 (6 bases). The CDR3 covers 15 residues. Germline CDR1 LGHNT, CDR2 FRNRAP. V was pared by 4 bases and J by 0 bases, with 10 bases between. CDR3 amino acids: CASGSRDISGNTIYF. Here the CDR3 DNA reads TGTGCTAGTGGTTCTAGGGACATCTCTGGAAACACCATATATTTT.

This clonotype was counted at least ten times. This chain's CDR3 is CSVNQGWSETQYF. The DNA for the CDR3 is TGCAGCGTTAACCAGGGGTGGTCAGAGACCCAGTACTTC. V gene TRBV29-1 combines with J gene TRBJ2-5; maybe TRBD1 (6 bases). The V gene's germline CDR1 is SQVTM and CDR2 ANQGSEA. This CDR3 contains 13 residues. V lost 5 bases, J lost 4 bases, and 14 bases lay in between.

V usage is TRBV7-8 and J usage is TRBJ1-6; no clear D gene. There are 17 residues in the CDR3. The germline V gene encodes CDR1 SGHVS and CDR2 FQNEAQ. V lost 3 bases, J lost 5 bases, and 17 bases lay in between. CDR3 region: CASSFGEPTFDNSPLHF. Here the CDR3 DNA reads TGTGCCAGCAGCTTCGGGGAACCAACTTTCGATAATTCACCCCTCCACTTT.

This CDR3 is CSASAGTGQETQYF. The CDR3 nucleotides are TGCAGTGCTAGCGCCGGGACAGGTCAAGAGACCCAGTACTTC. This chain connects TRBV20-1 to TRBJ2-5; 8 nucleotides align to TRBD1. Germline trimming cut 3 bases from V and 2 bases from J; bases unmatched to any gene: 5. Germline V gives CDR1 DFQATT, CDR2 SNEGSKA (reference sequence). There are 14 residues in the CDR3.

DNA of the CDR3: TGTGCCAGCAGCCCCCTCCCCGGGGGGTTAGAAGCTTTCTTT. Amino acid sequence: CASSPLPGGLEAFF. This sequence joins TRBV11-1 and TRBJ1-1; D is possibly TRBD1 (5 bases). The germline CDR1 and CDR2 sequences are SGHAT and FQDESV (reference sequence). Trimming removed 5 bases at V and 8 bases at J, with 18 bases between. The length of the CDR3 is 14 residues.

This clonotype occurred many times. V usage is TRBV7-9 and J usage is TRBJ2-2; perhaps TRBD2 as D (5 bases). This CDR3 is built from 14 residues. V dropped 4 bases and J dropped 0 bases, with 6 bases sitting between them. Germline V gene lookup returns CDR1 SEHNR and CDR2 FQNEAQ (reference sequence). CDR3 coding DNA: TGTGCCAGCAGCTACGGGGCGAACACCGGGGAGCTGTTTTTT. Translating it yields CASSYGANTGELFF.

This clonotype showed up just a few times. The chain has TRBV2 and TRBJ1-2; D gene unclear. This CDR3 region has 12 residues. Germline CDR1 is SNHLY and CDR2 is FYNNEI. Trimming took off 7 bases at V and 2 bases at J, with 8 bases between the two ends. CDR3 amino acids: CASNKGNYGYTF. The CDR3 DNA is TGTGCCAGCAACAAGGGAAACTATGGCTACACCTTC. Using reference TRBV2 and TRBJ1-2 for the parts outside the CDR3, the full variable domain is EPEVTQTPSHQVTQMGQEVILRCVPISNHLYFYWYRQILGQKVEFLVSFYNNEISEKSEIFDDQFSVERPDGSNFTLKIRSTKLEDSAMYFCASNKGNYGYTFGSGTRLTVV.

The table lists this clonotype with many counts. The chain uses TRBV2 and TRBJ1-1; D gene ambiguous. CDR3 size: 13 residues. The V gene lost 2 bases and the J gene lost 1 base, with 5 bases spanning the gap. CDR1 and CDR2 (germline): SNHLY, FYNNEI. The DNA of the CDR3 is TGTGCCAGCAGTGAACGTTGGAACACTGAAGCTTTCTTT. As protein: CASSERWNTEAFF.

The sample holds many counts of this clonotype. The chain links TRBV15 to TRBJ1-5; D gene uncertain. V lost 6 bases and J lost 5, with 11 bases in between. The CDR3 length is 13 residues. The germline V gene has CDR1 LNHNV and CDR2 YYDKDF (reference sequence). The CDR3 coding sequence is TGTGCCACCAGTCCCTTGGGCTATCAGCCCCAGCATTTT. Its translation: CATSPLGYQPQHF.

As regards this clonotype: Here the CDR3 omits its conserved ending phenylalanine or tryptophan, so a read error is the likely source. The CDR3 DNA reads as TGTGCCAGCAGCTCCGGACAGATGAACACTGAAGCTTTCCTT. Translating it yields CASSSGQMNTEAFL. The V and J genes are TRBV7-1 and TRBJ1-1; a possible D gene is TRBD1 (6 bases). TRBV7-1 belongs to the ORF category, with a function that is uncertain. CDR3 length: 14 amino acids. V was pared by 3 bases and J by 0 bases, with 8 bases between.

V is TRBV2 and J is TRBJ1-6; D is perhaps TRBD1 (6 bases). Germline CDR1 and CDR2: SNHLY and FYNNEI. CDR3 size: 14 residues. V was clipped by 2 bases and J by 12 bases, with 14 bases between them. CDR3 coding DNA: TGTGCCAGCAGTGAACGGCCAGGGGACCAACCCCTCCACTTT. It is translated as CASSERPGDQPLHF.

The genes are TRBV10-2 and TRBJ1-5, with TRBD1 as a possible D gene (5 bases). CDR1 WSHSY and CDR2 SAAADI come from the germline V gene. There are 16 residues in the CDR3. Trimming removed 2 bases from V and 1 base from J, with 12 bases in between. CDR3 region: CASSETGPGSNQPQHF. In DNA form, the CDR3 reads TGCGCCAGCAGTGAGACAGGCCCGGGAAGCAATCAGCCCCAGCATTTT.